This T cell receptor (beta chain) was recorded in a study of T cells after yellow fever vaccination. By 5'RACE template switching, TCR cDNA was produced, with a universal primer site and UMIs added in the process. From the 5' RACE reads, TCRdb called clonotypes with MiXCR, one entry per CDR3 protein. The table records 550,000 to 750,000 distinct CDR3 sequences, around an eighth of them present only once. The sample holds a few counts of this clonotype. Germline values: CDR1 LNHDA, CDR2 SQIVND (reference sequence). The CDR3 has 17 residues. V shed 2 bases and J shed 0 bases, with 13 bases lying between them.

This sample comprised PBMCs, obtained on the day of the yellow fever booster vaccination. The clonotype was recovered from a man in his thirties or forties who received the YFV17D yellow fever vaccine. The V and J genes are TRBV19 and TRBJ1-4; D remains ambiguous. CDR3 loop: CASSIITQSATNEKLFF. In nucleotides, the CDR3 is TGTGCCAGTAGTATAATCACCCAGAGTGCAACTAATGAAAAACTGTTTTTT.